Following are 22 T cell receptor beta chains from one sample sequenced in a study of cytomegalovirus exposure and HLA in healthy donors (dated by TCRdb to between 2016 and 2019). Library generation was performed with the immunoSEQ multiplex PCR assay. A mixture of 60 forward primers for TCR Vbeta segments and 13 reverse primers for TCR Jbeta segments was used in the multiplex PCR. Not all clones reach the TCRdb copy of this immuneACCESS table, which keeps in-frame sequences only. Checked studies attribute under half of the gap to unresolved V genes and leave the rest unexplained. This sample is represented by roughly 120,000 clones; just over 15% of them were singletons. Under 2.5% of the sample is taken by the ten largest. Sample: PBMCs. These receptors originate from a woman aged 18-29 years in good health and CMV-seronegative.

The CDR3 loop reads CASSFGGWNTEAFF. In DNA form, the CDR3 reads TGCGCCAGCAGCTTCGGAGGCTGGAACACTGAAGCTTTCTTT. The genes are TRBV5-1 and TRBJ1-1, with no clear D. Germline V gene lookup returns CDR1 SGHRS and CDR2 YFSETQ. V was cut by 2 bases and J by 1 base, with 9 bases left in between. The CDR3 has 14 amino acids.

J is TRBJ2-3 and V is TRBV6-1; 8 bases map to TRBD1. Germline V gene sequence: CDR1 MNHNS, CDR2 SASEGT. The CDR3 runs to 15 residues. The J segment lost 5 bases and the V segment lost 3 bases, leaving 7 bases of the junction unmatched. The CDR3 here is CASSDQGASGDTQYF. The CDR3 bases are TGTGCCAGCAGTGATCAGGGGGCATCAGGAGATACGCAGTATTTT.

The chain is built from TRBV18 and TRBJ2-7; TRBD1 aligns across 8 bases. The V segment lost 4 bases and the J segment 5 bases; nucleotides outside the gene matches: 13. The CDR3 is made up of 16 amino acids. Germline assignment: CDR1 KGHSH and CDR2 LQKENI. The CDR3 nucleotides are TGTGCCAGCTCACAAAATGCCCCAGGGGGCTATCACGAGCAGTACTTC. Protein sequence: CASSQNAPGGYHEQYF.

This rearrangement joins TRBV6-1 to TRBJ1-2; the D is unclear. Trimming removed 1 base from V and 3 bases from J, with 9 bases in between. CDR1 is MNHNS and CDR2 is SASEGT in the germline V gene. The length of the CDR3 is 14 residues. CDR3 nucleotides: TGTGCCAGCAGTGAAGGAGCGGGTTACTATGGCTACACCTTC. This gives the protein CASSEGAGYYGYTF.

This clone has just a few counts. The V call is TRBV6-1, the J call TRBJ2-7, with D possibly being TRBD2 (6 bases). Germline values: CDR1 MNHNS, CDR2 SASEGT. Trimming took off 0 bases at V and 7 bases at J, with 13 bases between the two ends. The CDR3 extends over 14 amino acids. Here the CDR3 DNA reads TGTGCCAGCAGTGAAGCCTTGGAGGGCCGGGAGCAGTACTTC. Translating gives CASSEALEGREQYF.

V is TRBV5-1 and J is TRBJ1-1; TRBD1 agrees at 9 bases. With V trimmed by 2 bases and J by 5 bases, 10 bases remained unmatched. The germline CDR1 and CDR2 sequences are SGHRS and YFSETQ. This CDR3 spans 16 amino acids. In DNA, the CDR3 is TGCGCCAGCAGCTTAATTTCACAGGGGGCGCGTACTGAAGCTTTCTTT. It specifies CASSLISQGARTEAFF.

This clone has just a few counts. This chain joins TRBV7-8 and TRBJ2-5, with 8 bases aligning to TRBD2. The CDR3 loop spans 16 amino acids. Germline CDR1 SGHVS, CDR2 FQNEAQ. The V segment lost 5 bases and the J segment 2 bases; nucleotides outside the gene matches: 10. The CDR3 reads CASSNRQREGQETQYF. Here the CDR3 DNA reads TGTGCCAGCAGCAATAGGCAACGGGAGGGACAAGAGACCCAGTACTTC. Supplemented by reference TRBV7-8 and TRBJ2-5, the full variable domain reads GAGVSQSPRYKVAKRGQDVALRCDPISGHVSLFWYQQALGQGPEFLTYFQNEAQLDKSGLPSDRFFAERPEGSVSTLKIQRTQQEDSAVYLCASSNRQREGQETQYFGPGTRLLVL.

This clone was observed a few times. The chain links TRBV19 to TRBJ2-1, with 8 bases identical to TRBD2. The CDR3 consists of 15 residues. Germline CDR1 and CDR2: LNHDA and SQIVND (reference sequence). V lost 5 bases, J lost 0 bases, and 3 bases stayed unmatched. The CDR3 DNA follows: TGTGCCAGTAGTGAAGGGACTAGCTCCTACAATGAGCAGTTCTTC. Residues: CASSEGTSSYNEQFF.

The V and J genes are TRBV30 and TRBJ2-6; TRBD1 is a possible D gene (5 bases). V was trimmed by 5 bases and J by 4 bases, leaving 12 bases between them. The length of the CDR3 is 14 residues. CDR1 GTSNPN and CDR2 SVGIG come from the germline V gene (reference sequence). The CDR3 here is CAWYKGAGANVLTF. The CDR3 coding sequence is TGTGCCTGGTATAAAGGGGCCGGGGCCAACGTCCTGACTTTC.

This clone occurred a few times. CDR3 nucleotide sequence: TGTGCCTGGAGTGTACGGCGGGGGAGTTATAATGAAAAACTGTTTTTT. Amino acid sequence: CAWSVRRGSYNEKLFF. The J gene is TRBJ1-4, the V gene TRBV30; the D gene is possibly TRBD1 (5 bases). Germline V CDR1 and CDR2: GTSNPN, SVGIG (reference sequence). Trimming cost V 0 bases and J 4 bases, with 15 bases left between them. The CDR3 is 16 residues long.

This clone has a count of ten or more. The sample has other DNA sequences that encode this CDR3 too. This chain uses TRBV4-3 with TRBJ1-4; 7 positions match TRBD1. Losses at the gene ends were 0 bases for V and 2 bases for J; bases not matched to a gene: 3. The CDR3 consists of 16 residues. Germline V gene data show CDR1 as LGHNA and CDR2 as YSLEER. The CDR3 reads CASSQDPGGTNEKLFF. CDR3 sequence (DNA): TGCGCCAGCAGCCAAGATCCAGGGGGTACTAATGAAAAACTGTTTTTT.

The chain couples TRBV4-1 to TRBJ2-1, with D possibly matching TRBD1 (5 bases). The CDR3 extends over 16 amino acids. Trimming shortened V by 5 bases and J by 6 bases, and 20 bases separated the two germline ends. Germline CDR1 and CDR2: MGHRA and YSYEKL. CDR3 sequence reads: CASSGYRYRGRNEQFF. CDR3 bases: TGCGCCAGCAGCGGATACAGGTACCGAGGCCGCAATGAGCAGTTCTTC.

This chain uses TRBV4-1 with TRBJ2-1, with D possibly TRBD1 on 5 matching bases. The CDR3 consists of 16 residues. Germline-derived CDR1 and CDR2 are MGHRA and YSYEKL. V lost 5 bases to trimming and J lost 3 bases, with 17 bases between them. The CDR3: CASSNMGRENYNEQFF. In nucleotides, the CDR3 is TGCGCCAGCAGCAACATGGGCAGGGAAAACTACAATGAGCAGTTCTTC.

This clone was picked up many times. This chain connects TRBV9 to TRBJ2-5; the match to TRBD1 covers 8 bases. V was pared by 0 bases and J by 4 bases, with 8 bases of the junction left unmatched. The germline gives CDR1 SGDLS, CDR2 YYNGEE. The CDR3 is 16 amino acids. CDR3 loop: CASSVGVQGAGETQYF. The CDR3 DNA follows: TGTGCCAGCAGCGTAGGTGTTCAGGGGGCAGGAGAGACCCAGTACTTC.

The sample holds many counts of this clone. The J gene is TRBJ2-2, the V gene TRBV15; D not certain. Trimming took 3 bases from V and 5 from J, leaving 13 bases between them. This CDR3 spans 15 amino acids. The germline gives CDR1 LNHNV, CDR2 YYDKDF (reference sequence). The CDR3 protein is CATSSRVGWTGELFF. As DNA, the CDR3 is TGTGCCACCAGCAGCCGGGTAGGATGGACCGGGGAGCTGTTTTTT.

This clone was seen a handful of times. The chain couples TRBV30 to TRBJ2-5, with 7 bases that match TRBD2. CDR1 is GTSNPN and CDR2 is SVGIG in the germline V gene (reference sequence). The V segment lost 3 bases and the J segment 1 base; nucleotides outside the gene matches: 5. This CDR3 has 14 residues. CDR3: CAWSNGGTQETQYF. The CDR3 DNA reads as TGTGCCTGGAGCAACGGGGGGACCCAAGAGACCCAGTACTTC.

This clone was counted a few times. This rearrangement joins TRBV29-1 to TRBJ2-5; 12 nucleotides line up with TRBD1. The CDR3 extends over 16 amino acids. Germline assignment: CDR1 SQVTM and CDR2 ANQGSEA. V shed 1 base, J shed 5 bases, and the junction held 8 bases outside the gene matches. The CDR3 sequence is CSVEGDRGRIGETQYF. Written as DNA, the CDR3 is TGCAGCGTTGAAGGGGACAGGGGGCGAATTGGGGAGACCCAGTACTTC.

This clone has only a few counts. J is TRBJ1-6 and V is TRBV7-2; a possible D gene is TRBD1 (6 bases). CDR1 SGHTA and CDR2 FQGNSA come from the germline V gene. This CDR3 is built from 14 residues. Between the trimmed V and J ends, which lost 5 bases and 10 bases, there was a span of 15 bases. CDR3 loop: CASSPLQGRSPLHF. The CDR3 coding sequence is TGTGCCAGCAGCCCCTTACAGGGTCGGTCACCCCTCCACTTT. The full variable domain, rest sourced from reference TRBV7-2 and TRBJ1-6, is GAGVSQSPSNKVTEKGKDVELRCDPISGHTALYWYRQSLGQGLEFLIYFQGNSAPDKSGLPSDRFSAERTGGSVSTLTIQRTQQEDSAVYLCASSPLQGRSPLHFGNGTRLTVT.

The J gene is TRBJ1-5, the V gene TRBV27, with D possibly matching TRBD1 (5 bases). V was trimmed by 1 base and J by 6 bases, leaving 7 bases between them. CDR3 length: 13 amino acids. Germline V gives CDR1 MNHEY, CDR2 SMNVEV (reference sequence). The CDR3 nucleotides read TGTGCCAGCAGTTTATTGGGGCGTCAGCCCCAGCATTTT. Its translation is CASSLLGRQPQHF.

This clone has just a few counts. This chain connects TRBV27 to TRBJ1-1; the D gene is possibly TRBD1 (5 bases). The CDR3 loop spans 16 amino acids. Germline V lookup: CDR1 MNHEY, CDR2 SMNVEV (reference sequence). Trimming shortened V by 4 bases and J by 6 bases, and 21 bases separated the two germline ends. CDR3 nucleotides: TGTGCCAGCAGTTCCTGGGTGTCTCAGGGTAAGGCTGAAGCTTTCTTT. Encoded protein: CASSSWVSQGKAEAFF.

This clone showed up just a few times. V and J are TRBV2 and TRBJ2-1; maybe TRBD1 (6 bases). V gave up 6 bases and J gave up 7 bases, with 19 bases separating them. The CDR3 runs 15 residues. Germline V lookup: CDR1 SNHLY, CDR2 FYNNEI. The chain's CDR3 is CASRHRATRGNEQFF. CDR3 coding DNA: TGTGCCAGCAGACACCGGGCCACAAGGGGGAATGAGCAGTTCTTC.

The chain is built from TRBV28 and TRBJ1-2; 8 bases line up with TRBD1. Germline V gene lookup returns CDR1 MDHEN and CDR2 SYDVKM. The CDR3 is made up of 15 amino acids. V shed 4 bases, J shed 2 bases, and the junction held 6 bases outside the gene matches. CDR3 coding DNA: TGTGCCAGCAGTTCTCCCTCAGGGGGCAACTATGGCTACACCTTC. Translated, it gives CASSSPSGGNYGYTF.